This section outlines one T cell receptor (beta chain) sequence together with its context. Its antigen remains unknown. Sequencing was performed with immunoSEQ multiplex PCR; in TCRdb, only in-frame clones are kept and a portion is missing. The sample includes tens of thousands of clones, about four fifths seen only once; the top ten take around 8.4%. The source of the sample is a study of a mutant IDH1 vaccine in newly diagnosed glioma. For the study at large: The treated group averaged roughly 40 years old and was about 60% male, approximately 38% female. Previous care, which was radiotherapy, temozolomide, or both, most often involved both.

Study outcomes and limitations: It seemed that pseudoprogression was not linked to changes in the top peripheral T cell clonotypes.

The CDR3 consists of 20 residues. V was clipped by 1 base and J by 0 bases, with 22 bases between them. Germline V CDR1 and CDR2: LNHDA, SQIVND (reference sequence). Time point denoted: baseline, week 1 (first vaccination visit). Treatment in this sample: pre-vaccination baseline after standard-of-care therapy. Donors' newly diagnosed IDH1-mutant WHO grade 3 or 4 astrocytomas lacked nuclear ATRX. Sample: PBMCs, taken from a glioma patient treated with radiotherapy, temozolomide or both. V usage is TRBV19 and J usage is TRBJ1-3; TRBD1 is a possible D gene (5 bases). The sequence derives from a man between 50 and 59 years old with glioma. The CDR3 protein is CASSIVAGDFRIDSGNTIYF. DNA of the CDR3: TGTGCCAGTAGTATAGTTGCCGGGGACTTTAGGATCGACTCTGGAAACACCATATATTTT.